The T cell receptor (beta chain) under discussion was sequenced for a study of CD8 T cells in Susac syndrome. Germline CDR1 and CDR2: SQVTM and ANQGSEA. Trimming stripped 6 bases from V and 1 base from J, with 18 bases between. CDR3 length: 15 residues. CD8+ and CD4+ T cells circulating in blood were sequenced for TCR beta. The RNA, roughly 0.5 to 1 ug, was put through reverse transcription using random hexamers. TCRdb recomputed calls from the immunoSEQ multiplex PCR reads with MiXCR, one row per CDR3 protein. The sample has 120,000 or so distinct CDR3 sequences, about 92% seen once. V gene TRBV29-1 combines with J gene TRBJ1-1, with D possibly being TRBD1 (5 bases). The source of this sequence is a human donor with multiple sclerosis. Sample: CD4+ T cells from PBMCs. Here the CDR3 reads CSVRNGVGGNTEAFF. The CDR3 bases are TGCAGCGTCCGGAACGGTGTTGGGGGGAACACTGAAGCTTTCTTT.